The T cell receptor (beta chain) described here comes from a study of identical twins. A template switching step contributed a universal primer site, while unique molecular identifiers were present in the cDNA. TCRdb re-derived calls from the 5' RACE reads in MiXCR, one entry per CDR3 protein. This sample carries a few hundred thousand distinct CDR3 sequences, roughly 20% of them seen once, and the ten largest clones take 9% to 15%. Germline values: CDR1 ENHRY, CDR2 SYGVKD. V trimming: 4 bases; J trimming: 0 bases; junction bases outside the gene matches: 5. This CDR3 is built from 15 residues. Sequenced sample: naive T cells sorted from blood. This receptor was identified in a man aged 50 or older in good health. This rearrangement joins TRBV10-3 to TRBJ1-2, with 7 bases lining up with TRBD1. Here the CDR3 reads CAISGTGTANYGYTF. DNA for the CDR3: TGTGCCATCAGTGGGACTGGGACAGCTAACTATGGCTACACCTTC.